This T cell receptor (beta chain) was retrieved from a study of T cells expressing NK-cell markers. Turning to the study itself: The eight sequenced donors comprised seven who were HCMV-seropositive and one who was seronegative.

In regard to this clonotype: The target antigen is unknown.

General study points: The contribution of dominant NKG2C+ clonotypes to CD8+ T cells in roughly six donors was about 1.0-8%. The CD3+CD56-NKG2C+ fraction of a few donors was likewise dominated by these clonotypes.

Following a re-call of the 5' RACE reads, TCRdb has one entry per CDR3 protein and lacks DNA. The sample holds some 600,000 distinct CDR3 sequences. The V gene's germline CDR1 is LGHNA and CDR2 YNFKEQ. The CDR3 has 17 residues. The chain combines TRBV4-2 with TRBJ2-5; TCRdb lists TRBD1, though no DNA is available to test this call. The receptor comes from a man aged 18 to 30 in good health. Sequenced: blood T cells: a sorted CD56 or NKG2C T cell subset, CD4+ or CD8+ T cells, or bulk PBMC T cells (not recorded which). CDR3 region: CASSQIFVQTGPETQYF.